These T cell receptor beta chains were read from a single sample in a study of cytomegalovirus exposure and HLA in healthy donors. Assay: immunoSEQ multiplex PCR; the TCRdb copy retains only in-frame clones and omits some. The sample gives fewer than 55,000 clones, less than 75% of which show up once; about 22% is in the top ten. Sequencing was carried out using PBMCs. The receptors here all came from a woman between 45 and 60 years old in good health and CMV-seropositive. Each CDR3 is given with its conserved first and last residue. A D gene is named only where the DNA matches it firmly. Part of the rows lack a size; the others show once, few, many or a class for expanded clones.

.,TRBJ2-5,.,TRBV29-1,CSVIQASSETQYF,TGCAGCGTGATCCAGGCATCTAGCGAGACCCAGTACTTC
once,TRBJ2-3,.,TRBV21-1,CASSKLEGPYSTDTQYF,TGTGCCAGCAGCAAATTGGAGGGGCCGTATAGCACAGATACGCAGTATTTT
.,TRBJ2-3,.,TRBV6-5,CASSAGTGGDTQYF,TGTGCCAGCAGTGCGGGGACGGGTGGAGATACGCAGTATTTT
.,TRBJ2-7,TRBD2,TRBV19,CASSMRAGGDRNEQYF,TGTGCCAGTAGTATGCGAGCGGGAGGGGATCGCAACGAGCAGTACTTC
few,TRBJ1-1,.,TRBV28,CASRWRKVAFF,TGTGCCAGCAGATGGAGGAAGGTGGCTTTCTTT
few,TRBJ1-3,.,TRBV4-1,CASSRAGLVLSGNTIYF,TGCGCCAGCAGCCGGGCGGGACTTGTACTTTCTGGAAACACCATATATTTT
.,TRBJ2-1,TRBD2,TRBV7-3,CASSPWEAGANEQFF,TGTGCCAGCAGCCCCTGGGAAGCGGGGGCTAATGAGCAGTTCTTC
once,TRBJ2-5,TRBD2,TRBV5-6,CASSLRTSGGKETQYF,TGTGCCAGCAGCCTTAGGACTAGCGGGGGCAAAGAGACCCAGTACTTC
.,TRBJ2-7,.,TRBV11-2,CASSLDSPPGSLYEQYF,TGTGCCAGCAGCTTAGACTCTCCCCCGGGATCTTTATACGAGCAGTACTTC
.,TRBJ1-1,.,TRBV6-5,CASSYGSGRGTEAFF,TGTGCCAGCAGTTACGGAAGTGGGAGGGGGACTGAAGCTTTCTTT
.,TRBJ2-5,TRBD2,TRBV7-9,CASSLTGGQQETQYF,TGTGCCAGCAGCTTAACGGGGGGGCAACAAGAGACCCAGTACTTC
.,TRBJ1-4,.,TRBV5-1,CASRVRGSEKLFF,TGCGCCAGCAGGGTCAGGGGAAGCGAAAAACTGTTTTTT
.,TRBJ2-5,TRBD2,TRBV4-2,CASSQGAGGQFQAQYF,TGTGCCAGCAGCCAAGGAGCGGGGGGGCAGTTCCAGGCCCAGTACTTC
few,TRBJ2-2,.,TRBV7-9,CASSRGATYNTGELFF,TGTGCCAGCAGCAGGGGCGCAACCTATAACACCGGGGAGCTGTTTTTT
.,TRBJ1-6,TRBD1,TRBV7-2,CASRYRTGATSPLHF,TGTGCCAGCCGCTATAGGACAGGGGCGACTTCACCCCTCCACTTT
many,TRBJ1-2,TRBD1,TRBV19,CASRDSNNYGYTF,TGTGCCAGCAGGGACAGTAATAACTATGGCTACACCTTC
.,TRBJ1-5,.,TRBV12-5,CASALRLGASNQPQHF,TGTGCTAGTGCTCTCCGGCTGGGGGCTAGCAATCAGCCCCAGCATTTT
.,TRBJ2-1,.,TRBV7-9,CASRSWAGPSYNEQFF,TGTGCCAGCAGGTCGTGGGCGGGACCCTCCTACAATGAGCAGTTCTTC
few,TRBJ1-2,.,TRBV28,CASSSRHSGYTF,TGTGCCAGCAGTTCCCGACATTCGGGCTACACCTTC
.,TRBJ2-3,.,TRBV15,CATSRDAGYTDTQYF,TGTGCCACCAGCAGAGATGCGGGGTACACAGATACGCAGTATTTT
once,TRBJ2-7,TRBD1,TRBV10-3,CAISESSGQGGSYEQYF,TGTGCCATCAGTGAGTCGAGTGGACAGGGGGGTTCCTACGAGCAGTACTTC
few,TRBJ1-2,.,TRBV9,CASSVQGSTGGYTF,TGTGCCAGCAGCGTTCAGGGGAGTACTGGGGGCTACACCTTC
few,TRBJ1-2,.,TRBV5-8,CASSLEGHIYGYTF,TGTGCCAGCAGCTTGGAGGGACACATCTATGGCTACACCTTC
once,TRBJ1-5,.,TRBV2,CASSDRNSNQPQHF,TGTGCCAGCAGTGACAGGAATAGCAATCAGCCCCAGCATTTT
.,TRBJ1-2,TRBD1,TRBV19,CASSIWDSSNYGYTF,TGTGCCAGTAGTATTTGGGACAGCTCTAACTATGGCTACACCTTC
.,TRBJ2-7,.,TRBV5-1,CASRESYEQYF,TGCGCCTCCCGGGAATCCTACGAGCAGTACTTC
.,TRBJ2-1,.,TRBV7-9,CASSLGGLQFF,TGTGCCAGCAGCTTAGGGGGACTGCAGTTCTTC
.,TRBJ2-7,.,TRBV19,CASSKTGTPSYEQYF,TGTGCCAGTAGTAAAACCGGGACACCCTCCTACGAGCAGTACTTC
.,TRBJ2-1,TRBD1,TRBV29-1,CSVLDRGSRNEQFF,TGCAGCGTATTGGACAGGGGGAGCAGAAATGAGCAGTTCTTC
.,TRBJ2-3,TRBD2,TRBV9,CASSAHPGGSGTDTQYF,TGTGCCAGCAGCGCCCACCCGGGCGGGAGCGGCACAGATACGCAGTATTTT
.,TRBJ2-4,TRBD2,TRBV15,CATSRGGGLAKNIQYF,TGTGCCACCAGCAGAGGGGGGGGTCTAGCCAAAAACATTCAGTACTTC
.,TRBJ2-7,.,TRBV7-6,CASSPSAGGGVYEQYF,TGTGCCAGCAGCCCCTCCGCTGGTGGCGGAGTCTACGAGCAGTACTTC
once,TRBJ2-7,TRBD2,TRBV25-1,CASSDSGRAGEQYF,TGTGCCAGCAGTGATAGCGGGAGGGCGGGCGAGCAGTACTTC
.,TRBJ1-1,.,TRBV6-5,CASSYGHGPSEAFF,TGTGCCAGCAGTTACGGACACGGCCCCTCTGAAGCTTTCTTT
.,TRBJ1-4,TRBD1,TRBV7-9,CASSLRSGTGNEKLFF,TGTGCCAGCAGCTTAAGAAGCGGGACAGGGAATGAAAAACTGTTTTTT
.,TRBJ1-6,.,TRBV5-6,CASSLLGRGPNSPLHF,TGTGCCAGCAGCTTGCTCGGGAGAGGGCCTAATTCACCCCTCCACTTT
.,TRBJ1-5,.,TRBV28,CASSEYRDNQPQHF,TGTGCCAGCAGTGAATACAGGGACAATCAGCCCCAGCATTTT
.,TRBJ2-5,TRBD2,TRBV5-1,CASRRSMGTSLRETQYF,TGCGCCAGCAGGCGCTCAATGGGGACTAGCCTTAGAGAGACCCAGTACTTC
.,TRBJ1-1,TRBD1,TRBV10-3,CAISEGQGGTEAFF,TGTGCCATAAGTGAGGGACAGGGGGGCACTGAAGCTTTCTTT
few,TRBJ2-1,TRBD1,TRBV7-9,CASSLRAGGVDEQFF,TGTGCCAGCAGCTTAAGGGCAGGGGGAGTCGATGAGCAGTTCTTC
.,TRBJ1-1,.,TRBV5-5,CASSFRAGNTEAFF,TGTGCCAGCAGCTTCCGGGCGGGGAACACTGAAGCTTTCTTT
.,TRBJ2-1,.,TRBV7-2,CASSRGAGNKQFF,TGTGCCAGCAGTCGTGGCGCGGGGAATAAGCAGTTCTTC
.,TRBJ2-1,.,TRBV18,CASSPSQGRNEQFF,TGTGCCAGCTCACCTTCGCAGGGAAGAAATGAGCAGTTCTTC
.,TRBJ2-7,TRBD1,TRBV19,CASSIRGTGGWEEQYF,TGTGCCAGTAGTATTCGGGGGACAGGGGGCTGGGAAGAGCAGTACTTC
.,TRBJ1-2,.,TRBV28,CASSLVGYGYTF,TGTGCCAGCAGTTTAGTCGGGTATGGCTACACCTTC
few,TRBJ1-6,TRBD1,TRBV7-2,CASSRQGLGSPLHF,TGTGCCAGCAGTCGACAGGGGTTGGGTTCACCCCTCCACTTT
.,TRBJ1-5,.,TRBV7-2,CASSSLYSNQPQHF,TGTGCCAGCAGCTCCCTCTATAGCAATCAGCCCCAGCATTTT
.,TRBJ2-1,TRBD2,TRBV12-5,CASGLTGLAGDNEQFF,TGTGCTAGTGGTTTGACAGGACTAGCGGGGGACAATGAGCAGTTCTTC
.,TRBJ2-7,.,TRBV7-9,CASSPRDRYEQYF,TGTGCCAGCAGCCCGCGGGATAGGTACGAGCAGTACTTC
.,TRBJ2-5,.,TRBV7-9,CASSLQISETQYF,TGTGCCAGCAGCTTACAGATTTCAGAGACCCAGTACTTC
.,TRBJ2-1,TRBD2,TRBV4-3,CASSPLAVSYNEQFF,TGCGCCAGCAGTCCCCTAGCGGTCTCCTACAATGAGCAGTTCTTC
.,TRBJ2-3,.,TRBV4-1,CASSQDSGADTQYF,TGCGCCAGCAGCCAAGATTCAGGGGCAGATACGCAGTATTTT
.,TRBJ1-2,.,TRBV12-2,CASRLGQGYGYTF,TGTGCAAGTCGCTTAGGACAGGGATATGGCTACACCTTC
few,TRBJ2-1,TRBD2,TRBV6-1,CASREPGGNEQFF,TGTGCCAGCAGAGAGCCGGGGGGCAATGAGCAGTTCTTC